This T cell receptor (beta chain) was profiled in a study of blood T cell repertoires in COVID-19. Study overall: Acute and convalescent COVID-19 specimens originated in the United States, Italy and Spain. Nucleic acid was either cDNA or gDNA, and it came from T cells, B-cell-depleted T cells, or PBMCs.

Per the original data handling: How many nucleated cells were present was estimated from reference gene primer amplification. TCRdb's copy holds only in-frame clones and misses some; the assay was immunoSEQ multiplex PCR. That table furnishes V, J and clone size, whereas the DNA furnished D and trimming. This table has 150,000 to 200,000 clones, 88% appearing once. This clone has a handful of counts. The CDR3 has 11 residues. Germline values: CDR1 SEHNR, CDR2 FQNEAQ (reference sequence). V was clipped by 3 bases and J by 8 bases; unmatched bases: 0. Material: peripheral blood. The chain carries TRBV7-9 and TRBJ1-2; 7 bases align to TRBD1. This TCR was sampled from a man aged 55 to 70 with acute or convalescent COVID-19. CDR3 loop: CASSLDRGYTF. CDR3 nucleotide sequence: TGTGCCAGCAGCTTGGACAGGGGCTACACCTTC.